This passage covers 26 T cell receptor beta chains from one sample sequenced in a study of blood T cell repertoires in COVID-19. The method was immunoSEQ multiplex PCR; TCRdb's version includes in-frame clones alone and lacks a portion of them. There are roughly 170,000 clones in the sample; about 86% occur only once, and 0.88% lies in the top ten. The sample consisted of peripheral blood. The receptor set was obtained from a woman between 18 and 29 years old who had recovered from COVID-19.

The V and J genes are TRBV5-6 and TRBJ2-3, with D possibly TRBD1 on 5 matching bases. CDR3 length equals 13 residues. Trimming took off 5 bases at V and 4 bases at J, with 11 bases between the two ends. From germline, CDR1 is SGHDT and CDR2 YYEEEE. This CDR3 reads CASRQVGPDTQYF. As DNA, the CDR3 is TGTGCCAGCAGGCAGGTGGGGCCAGATACGCAGTATTTT.

The rearrangement joins TRBV24-1 to TRBJ2-5; 8 nucleotides match TRBD1. J lost 7 bases, V lost 2 bases, and 5 bases had no gene match. CDR3 length: 14 amino acids. Germline V gene data show CDR1 as KGHDR and CDR2 as SFDVKD. CDR3 DNA sequence: TGTGCCACCAGTGATTCCAGGGGGCACGGGACCCAGTACTTC. Translation gives CATSDSRGHGTQYF.

The rearrangement links TRBV4-1 to TRBJ2-2, with TRBD2 matching 7 bases. There are 16 residues in the CDR3. The trim removed 4 bases at V and 9 bases at J, leaving 14 bases unmatched. CDR1 is MGHRA, CDR2 YSYEKL, per germline. The DNA for the CDR3 is TGCGCCAGCAGCCCAGGCGGGCGCGGGAGATCCAGGGAGCTGTTTTTT. This sequence encodes CASSPGGRGRSRELFF.

The genes are TRBV6-5 and TRBJ2-3; the match to TRBD2 covers 7 bases. The V gene end was trimmed by 2 bases and the J gene end by 3 bases; junction bases not matched to a gene: 5. The CDR3 sequence is 15 residues long. Germline CDR1 and CDR2: MNHEY and SVGAGI. CDR3 residues: CASSYAGRGTDTQYF. Written as DNA, the CDR3 is TGTGCCAGCAGTTACGCAGGGAGGGGTACAGATACGCAGTATTTT.

The rearrangement joins TRBV30 to TRBJ2-7; 14 positions agree with TRBD2. The length of the CDR3 is 15 residues. Germline CDR1 reads GTSNPN; CDR2 reads SVGIG (reference sequence). With 4 bases clipped from V and 0 bases from J, the junction kept 2 bases outside the gene matches. The CDR3 here is CAWTGTSGSSYEQYV. CDR3 in DNA: TGTGCCTGGACAGGGACTAGCGGGAGCTCCTACGAGCAGTACGTC.

The CDR3 DNA reads TGCGCCAGCAGCCGGAAGACAGGGGATACGCAGTATTTT. It codes for CASSRKTGDTQYF. The gene calls are TRBV4-1 and TRBJ2-3, with 7 positions matching TRBD1. Germline CDR1 MGHRA, CDR2 YSYEKL. The CDR3 contains 13 residues. V lost 4 bases and J lost 6; bases outside the gene matches: 4.

The J gene is TRBJ2-5, the V gene TRBV9, with 13 bases matching TRBD2. This CDR3 spans 17 amino acids. Trimming took 3 bases from V and 3 from J; bases not matched to a gene: 8. Germline V gene data show CDR1 as SGDLS and CDR2 as YYNGEE. For the CDR3, the DNA is TGTGCCAGCAGCGCCTCACTAGCGGGAGGGCGTGAAGAGACCCAGTACTTC. Protein sequence: CASSASLAGGREETQYF.

The chain links TRBV18 to TRBJ1-2; TRBD1 matches 10 bases. The V segment lost 4 bases and the J segment 8 bases; nucleotides outside the gene matches: 7. Germline CDR1 is KGHSH and CDR2 is LQKENI. CDR3 length: 14 residues. The CDR3 region is CASSRDRGGRGYTF. For the CDR3, the DNA is TGTGCCAGCTCACGGGACAGGGGCGGGAGAGGCTACACCTTC.

This chain's CDR3 is CASTDRVGEQFF. The CDR3 region has the DNA TGTGCCAGCACCGACAGGGTCGGTGAGCAGTTCTTC. This sequence joins TRBV6-5 and TRBJ2-1; 7 bases are a match to TRBD1. CDR3 length: 12 residues. The germline V gene has CDR1 MNHEY and CDR2 SVGAGI. V trimming: 7 bases; J trimming: 9 bases; junction bases outside the gene matches: 6.

This clone has just a few counts. This rearrangement joins TRBV5-5 to TRBJ2-2; weak D call: TRBD1 (6 bases). Trimming shortened V by 0 bases and J by 5 bases, and 11 bases separated the two germline ends. The CDR3 is 15 residues long. Germline V gene data show CDR1 as SGHKS and CDR2 as YYEKEE (reference sequence). Here the CDR3 reads CASSLGQGITGELFF. CDR3 DNA sequence: TGTGCCAGCAGCTTGGGGCAGGGGATAACCGGGGAGCTGTTTTTT. Full variable domain (rest looked up from reference TRBV5-5 and TRBJ2-2): DAGVTQSPTHLIKTRGQQVTLRCSPISGHKSVSWYQQVLGQGPQFIFQYYEKEERGRGNFPDRFSARQFPNYSSELNVNALLLGDSALYLCASSLGQGITGELFFGEGSRLTVL.

The chain joins TRBV5-6 to TRBJ2-5, with 7 bases that match TRBD2. The J segment lost 5 bases and the V segment lost 3 bases, leaving 13 bases of the junction unmatched. This CDR3 has 16 amino acids. Germline CDR1 reads SGHDT; CDR2 reads YYEEEE. CDR3 DNA: TGTGCCAGCAGCTCCTCGGGGGGTCTCTGGGGGGAGACCCAGTACTTC. This codes for CASSSSGGLWGETQYF. Full variable domain (rest looked up from reference TRBV5-6 and TRBJ2-5): DAGVTQSPTHLIKTRGQQVTLRCSPKSGHDTVSWYQQALGQGPQFIFQYYEEEERQRGNFPDRFSGHQFPNYSSELNVNALLLGDSALYLCASSSSGGLWGETQYFGPGTRLLVL.

The chain is built from TRBV2 and TRBJ1-5; D unclear. CDR3 length equals 14 residues. CDR1 and CDR2 from the germline V gene are SNHLY and FYNNEI. The V end was cut by 6 bases, the J end by 1 base, with 10 bases between. DNA for the CDR3: TGTGCCAGCAGCCCCGAACAGAGCAATCAGCCCCAGCATTTT. Amino acids: CASSPEQSNQPQHF.

The rearrangement joins TRBV27 to TRBJ2-1; D possibly corresponds to TRBD2 (6 bases). The CDR3 contains 16 residues. The V gene's germline CDR1 is MNHEY and CDR2 SMNVEV (reference sequence). Deletions cut 4 bases from V and 4 bases from J, with 17 bases between. This CDR3 reads CASSSQTGGGYNEQFF. The CDR3 nucleotides are TGTGCCAGCAGTTCCCAAACCGGGGGTGGGTACAATGAGCAGTTCTTC.

J is TRBJ1-5 and V is TRBV18, with 8 bases that match TRBD1. Trimming took 4 bases from V and 7 from J; bases not matched to a gene: 6. This CDR3 comprises 14 residues. The germline V gene has CDR1 KGHSH and CDR2 LQKENI. This chain's CDR3 is CASSQETGAQPQHF. CDR3 DNA sequence: TGTGCCAGCTCACAGGAGACAGGGGCACAGCCCCAGCATTTT.

This chain links TRBV9 with TRBJ1-2; 9 nucleotides match TRBD1. Germline CDR1 is SGDLS and CDR2 is YYNGEE. The ends lost 5 bases at V and 2 bases at J; junction bases unmatched: 7. The CDR3 has 15 amino acids. The CDR3 reads CASSLTGTGNYGYTF. DNA of the CDR3: TGTGCCAGCAGTTTGACCGGGACAGGGAACTATGGCTACACCTTC. The variable domain in full, completed from reference TRBV9 and TRBJ1-2, reads DSGVTQTPKHLITATGQRVTLRCSPRSGDLSVYWYQQSLDQGLQFLIQYYNGEERAKGNILERFSAQQFPDLHSELNLSSLELGDSALYFCASSLTGTGNYGYTFGSGTRLTVV.

The chain is built from TRBV6-2 or TRBV6-3 and TRBJ1-6, with 7 nucleotides matching TRBD1. The CDR3 loop spans 15 amino acids. After removal of 5 bases from V and 5 bases from J, the junction contained 6 bases not matched to a gene. Germline V gives CDR1 MNHEY, CDR2 SVGEGT. The CDR3 loop is CASSTEGQNNSPLHF. DNA for the CDR3: TGTGCCAGCAGTACGGAGGGACAGAATAATTCACCCCTCCACTTT.

This chain's CDR3 is CATVGGADEQFF. DNA of the CDR3: TGTGCCACCGTCGGGGGGGCAGATGAGCAGTTCTTC. V gene TRBV24-1 combines with J gene TRBJ2-1, with 8 bases aligning to TRBD2. There are 12 residues in the CDR3. CDR1 is KGHDR and CDR2 is SFDVKD in the germline V gene. Unmatched junction bases numbered 5, after V lost 9 bases and J lost 8 bases.

V usage is TRBV18 and J usage is TRBJ1-4; D ambiguous. The CDR3 runs to 13 residues. Between the trimmed V and J ends, which lost 2 bases and 6 bases, there was a span of 7 bases. Germline V lookup: CDR1 KGHSH, CDR2 LQKENI. The CDR3 DNA reads as TGTGCCAGCTCACCATCACTAGATGAAAAACTGTTTTTT. As protein: CASSPSLDEKLFF.

V is TRBV6-2 or TRBV6-3 and J is TRBJ2-7; TRBD2 might be the D (6 bases). V lost 4 bases and J lost 6, with 16 bases in between. This CDR3 is 14 amino acids long. Germline loops: CDR1 MNHEY, CDR2 SVGEGT. The CDR3 spells CASSLTRPAGEQYV. The CDR3 region has the DNA TGTGCCAGCAGTTTGACTAGGCCGGCAGGCGAGCAGTACGTC.

The chain combines TRBV30 with TRBJ2-5, with D maybe TRBD2 (5 bases). The germline V gene encodes CDR1 GTSNPN and CDR2 SVGIG (reference sequence). CDR3 length: 14 residues. V was cut by 1 base and J by 1 base, with 10 bases left in between. The CDR3: CAWSDLAPQETQYF. In DNA form, the CDR3 reads TGTGCCTGGAGTGACTTAGCGCCCCAAGAGACCCAGTACTTC.

V and J are TRBV7-3 and TRBJ2-2; 9 bases line up with TRBD1. The germline CDR1 and CDR2 sequences are SGHTA and FQGTGA. The CDR3 consists of 16 residues. Trimming at V came to 4 bases and at J to 6 bases, leaving 9 bases not matched to a gene. The CDR3 DNA reads TGTGCCAGCAGCTCGCCCGGGACAGGGCTCTCCGGGGAGCTGTTTTTT. Residues: CASSSPGTGLSGELFF.

The chain couples TRBV24-1 to TRBJ2-1; TRBD1 matches 11 bases. The germline CDR1 and CDR2 sequences are KGHDR and SFDVKD. V dropped 7 bases and J dropped 0; count of bases not matched to a gene: 10. The CDR3 runs 18 residues. This chain's CDR3 is CATSPGTGGERSYNEQFF. For the CDR3, the DNA is TGTGCCACCAGCCCCGGGACAGGGGGAGAGCGCTCCTACAATGAGCAGTTCTTC.

The chain combines TRBV9 with TRBJ1-3; 9 nucleotides line up with TRBD1. Germline trimming cut 3 bases from V and 0 bases from J; bases unmatched to any gene: 7. Per the germline V gene, CDR1 is SGDLS and CDR2 is YYNGEE. This CDR3 region has 17 residues. The CDR3 reads CASSATGGLSSGNTIYF. The CDR3 DNA sequence: TGTGCCAGCAGCGCGACAGGGGGATTGAGCTCTGGAAACACCATATATTTT.

DNA for the CDR3: TGCGCCAGCAGCCCGCTAGCGGGAAAACGAACCGGGGAGCTGTTTTTT. This encodes CASSPLAGKRTGELFF. The J gene is TRBJ2-2, the V gene TRBV5-1; 9 bases agree with TRBD2. The CDR3 length is 16 residues. Looked up from germline, CDR1 is SGHRS and CDR2 is YFSETQ. With 4 bases clipped from V and 5 bases from J, the junction kept 9 bases outside the gene matches.

The CDR3 bases are TGCGCCAGCAGGAAACAGGGTAAAGGCTACACCTTC. Protein: CASRKQGKGYTF. The rearrangement uses TRBV5-1 and TRBJ1-2, with D possibly matching TRBD1 (6 bases). The germline V gene encodes CDR1 SGHRS and CDR2 YFSETQ. This CDR3 spans 12 amino acids. V lost 5 bases and J 8 bases, leaving 13 bases between the germline ends.

This chain connects TRBV3-1 (or the pseudogene TRBV3-2) to TRBJ1-6; 7 bases map to TRBD1. Trimming removed 4 bases from V and 1 base from J; junction bases left unmatched: 7. Looked up from germline, CDR1 is LGHDT and CDR2 is YNNKEL (reference sequence). The length of the CDR3 is 17 residues. The DNA of the CDR3 is TGTGCCAGCAGCCCTCGTCAGGGGGGATCCTATAATTCACCCCTCCACTTT. Protein sequence: CASSPRQGGSYNSPLHF.